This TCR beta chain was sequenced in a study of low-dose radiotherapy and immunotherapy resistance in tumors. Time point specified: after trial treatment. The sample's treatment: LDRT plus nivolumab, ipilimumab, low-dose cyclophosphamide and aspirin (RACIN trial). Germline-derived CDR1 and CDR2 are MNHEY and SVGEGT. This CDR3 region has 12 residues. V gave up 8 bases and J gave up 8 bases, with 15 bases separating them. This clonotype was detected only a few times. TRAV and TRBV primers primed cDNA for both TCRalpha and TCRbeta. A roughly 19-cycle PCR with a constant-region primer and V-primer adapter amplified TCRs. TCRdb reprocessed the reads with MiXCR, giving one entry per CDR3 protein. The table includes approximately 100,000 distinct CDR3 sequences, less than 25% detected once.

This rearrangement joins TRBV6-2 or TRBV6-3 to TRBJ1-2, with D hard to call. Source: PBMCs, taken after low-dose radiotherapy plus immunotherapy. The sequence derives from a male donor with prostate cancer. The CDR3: CASRGYRAGYTF. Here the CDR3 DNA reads TGTGCCAGCCGGGGATACCGCGCAGGCTACACCTTC.